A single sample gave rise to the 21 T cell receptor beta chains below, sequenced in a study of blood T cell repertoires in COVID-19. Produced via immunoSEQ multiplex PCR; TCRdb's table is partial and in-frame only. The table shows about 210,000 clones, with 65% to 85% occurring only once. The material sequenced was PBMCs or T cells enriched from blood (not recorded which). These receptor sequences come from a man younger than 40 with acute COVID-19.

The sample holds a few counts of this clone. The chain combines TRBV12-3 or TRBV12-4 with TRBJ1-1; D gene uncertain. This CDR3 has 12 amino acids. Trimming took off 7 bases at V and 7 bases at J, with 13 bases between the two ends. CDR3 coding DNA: TGTGCCAGCAACAGAGGGTATGGTGAAGCTTTCTTT. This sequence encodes CASNRGYGEAFF.

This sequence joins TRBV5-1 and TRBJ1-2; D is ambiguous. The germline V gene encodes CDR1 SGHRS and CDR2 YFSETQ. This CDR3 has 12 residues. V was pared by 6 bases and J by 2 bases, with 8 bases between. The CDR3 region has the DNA TGCGCCAGCATTGGGGAGAACTATGGCTACACCTTC. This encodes CASIGENYGYTF.

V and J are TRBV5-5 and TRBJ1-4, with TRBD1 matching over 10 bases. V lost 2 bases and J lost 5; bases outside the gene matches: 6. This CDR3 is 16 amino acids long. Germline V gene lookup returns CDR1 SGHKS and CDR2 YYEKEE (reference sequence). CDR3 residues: CASSFPGQGVNEKLFF. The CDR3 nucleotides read TGTGCCAGCAGCTTTCCCGGACAGGGGGTAAATGAAAAACTGTTTTTT.

The CDR3 bases are TGTGCCAGCAGTTCTTTCGGTGTTTCAAACTATGGCTACACCTTC. Its translation: CASSSFGVSNYGYTF. The chain has TRBV11-2 and TRBJ1-2; no reliable D call. The CDR3 consists of 15 residues. Germline CDR1 is SGHAT and CDR2 is FQNNGV. Trimming removed 6 bases at V and 2 bases at J, with 16 bases between.

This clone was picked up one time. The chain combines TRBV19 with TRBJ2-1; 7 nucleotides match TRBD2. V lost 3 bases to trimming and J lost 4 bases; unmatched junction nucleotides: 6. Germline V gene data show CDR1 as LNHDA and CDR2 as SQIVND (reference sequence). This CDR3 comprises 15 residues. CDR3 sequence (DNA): TGTGCCAGTAGTATTTTGCTAGCGGCTTACAATGAGCAGTTCTTC. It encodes CASSILLAAYNEQFF. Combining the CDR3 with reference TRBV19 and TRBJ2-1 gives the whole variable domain DGGITQSPKYLFRKEGQNVTLSCEQNLNHDAMYWYRQDPGQGLRLIYYSQIVNDFQKGDIAEGYSVSREKKESFPLTVTSAQKNPTAFYLCASSILLAAYNEQFFGPGTRLTVL.

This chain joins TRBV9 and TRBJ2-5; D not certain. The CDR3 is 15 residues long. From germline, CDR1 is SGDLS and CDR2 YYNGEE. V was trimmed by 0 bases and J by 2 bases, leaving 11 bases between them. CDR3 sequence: CASSVDPTPQETQYF. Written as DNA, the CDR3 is TGTGCCAGCAGCGTAGATCCGACACCTCAAGAGACCCAGTACTTC.

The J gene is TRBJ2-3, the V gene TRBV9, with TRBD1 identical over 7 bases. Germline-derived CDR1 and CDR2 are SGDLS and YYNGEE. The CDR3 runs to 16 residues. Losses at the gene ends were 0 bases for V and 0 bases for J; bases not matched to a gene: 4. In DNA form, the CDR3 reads TGTGCCAGCAGCGTAGAGGGGGCCGTTAGCACAGATACGCAGTATTTT. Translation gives CASSVEGAVSTDTQYF.

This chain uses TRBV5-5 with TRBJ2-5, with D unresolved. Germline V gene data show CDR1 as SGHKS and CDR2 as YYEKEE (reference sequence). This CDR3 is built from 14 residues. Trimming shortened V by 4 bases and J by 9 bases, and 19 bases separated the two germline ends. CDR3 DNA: TGTGCCAGCAGCCCGATCGGCGGCGAGATGGCCCAGTACTTC. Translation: CASSPIGGEMAQYF.

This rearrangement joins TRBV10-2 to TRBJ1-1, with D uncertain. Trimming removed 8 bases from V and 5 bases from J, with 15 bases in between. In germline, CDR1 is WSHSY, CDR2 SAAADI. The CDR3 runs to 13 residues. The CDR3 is CASSYAVGTEAFF. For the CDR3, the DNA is TGCGCCAGCTCGTACGCTGTCGGGACTGAAGCTTTCTTT.

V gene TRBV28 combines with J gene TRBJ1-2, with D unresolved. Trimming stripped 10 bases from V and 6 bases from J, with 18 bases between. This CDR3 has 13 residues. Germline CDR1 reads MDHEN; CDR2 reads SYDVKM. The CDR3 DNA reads TGTGCCATCATACCCGGGGAATCCAATGGCTACACCTTC. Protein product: CAIIPGESNGYTF.

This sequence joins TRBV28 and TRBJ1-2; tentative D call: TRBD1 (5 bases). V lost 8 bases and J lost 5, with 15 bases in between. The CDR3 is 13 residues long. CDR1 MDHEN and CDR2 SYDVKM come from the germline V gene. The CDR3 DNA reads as TGTGCCAGCTCGGGTGGCCGGACATATGGCTACACCTTC. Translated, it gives CASSGGRTYGYTF.

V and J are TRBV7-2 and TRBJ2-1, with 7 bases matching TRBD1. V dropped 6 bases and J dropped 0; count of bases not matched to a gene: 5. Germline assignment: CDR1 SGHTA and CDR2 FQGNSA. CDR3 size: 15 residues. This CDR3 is CASRLQGFSYNEQFF. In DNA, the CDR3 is TGTGCCAGCAGACTACAGGGGTTCTCCTACAATGAGCAGTTCTTC.

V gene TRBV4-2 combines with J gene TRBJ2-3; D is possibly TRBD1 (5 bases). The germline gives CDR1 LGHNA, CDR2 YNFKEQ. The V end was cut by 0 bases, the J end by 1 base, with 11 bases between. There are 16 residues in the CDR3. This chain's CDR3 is CASSQDFRVGTDTQYF. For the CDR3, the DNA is TGTGCCAGCAGCCAAGATTTCAGGGTGGGCACAGATACGCAGTATTTT.

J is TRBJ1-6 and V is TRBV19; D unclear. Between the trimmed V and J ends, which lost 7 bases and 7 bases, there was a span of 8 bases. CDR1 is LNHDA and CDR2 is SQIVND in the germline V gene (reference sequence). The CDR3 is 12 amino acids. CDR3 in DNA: TGTGCCAGTAATACATGGAATTCACCCCTCCACTTT. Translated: CASNTWNSPLHF.

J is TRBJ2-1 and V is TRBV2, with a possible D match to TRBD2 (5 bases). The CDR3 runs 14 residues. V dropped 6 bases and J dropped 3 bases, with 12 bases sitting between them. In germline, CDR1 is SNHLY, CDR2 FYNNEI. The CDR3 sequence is CASSAEGHYNEQFF. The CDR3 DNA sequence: TGTGCCAGCAGCGCCGAGGGCCACTACAATGAGCAGTTCTTC.

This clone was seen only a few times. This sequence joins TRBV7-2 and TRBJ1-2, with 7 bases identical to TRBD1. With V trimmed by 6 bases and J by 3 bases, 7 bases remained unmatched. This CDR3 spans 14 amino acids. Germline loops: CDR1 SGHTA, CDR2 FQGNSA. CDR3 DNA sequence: TGTGCCAGCAGAGGTCCGGGACAGCACTATGGCTACACCTTC. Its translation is CASRGPGQHYGYTF.

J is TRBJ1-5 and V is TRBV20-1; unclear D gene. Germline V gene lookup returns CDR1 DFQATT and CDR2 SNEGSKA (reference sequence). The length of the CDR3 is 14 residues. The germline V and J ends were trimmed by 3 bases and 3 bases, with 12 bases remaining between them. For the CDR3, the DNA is TGCAGTGCTAGTCCCGGGAGGGTCAATCAGCCCCAGCATTTT. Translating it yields CSASPGRVNQPQHF.

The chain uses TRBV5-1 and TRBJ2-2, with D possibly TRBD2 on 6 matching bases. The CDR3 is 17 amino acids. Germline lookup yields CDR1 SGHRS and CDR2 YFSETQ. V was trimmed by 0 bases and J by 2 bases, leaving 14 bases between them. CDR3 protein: CASSLAALSGNTGELFF. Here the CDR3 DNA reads TGCGCCAGCAGCTTGGCTGCCCTTAGCGGCAACACCGGGGAGCTGTTTTTT.

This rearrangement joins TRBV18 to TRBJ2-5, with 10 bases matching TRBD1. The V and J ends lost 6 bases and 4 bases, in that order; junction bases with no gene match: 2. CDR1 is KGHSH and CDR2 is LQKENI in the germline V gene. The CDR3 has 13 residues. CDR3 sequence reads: CASSWDRGETQYF. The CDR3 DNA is TGTGCCAGCTCGTGGGACAGGGGAGAGACCCAGTACTTC.

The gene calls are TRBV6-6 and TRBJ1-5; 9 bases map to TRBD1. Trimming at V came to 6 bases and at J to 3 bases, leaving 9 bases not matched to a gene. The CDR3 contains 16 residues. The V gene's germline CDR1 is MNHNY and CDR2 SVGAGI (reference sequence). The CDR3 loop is CASSPQGTGLNQPQHF. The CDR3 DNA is TGTGCCAGCAGCCCCCAAGGGACAGGGCTCAATCAGCCCCAGCATTTT.

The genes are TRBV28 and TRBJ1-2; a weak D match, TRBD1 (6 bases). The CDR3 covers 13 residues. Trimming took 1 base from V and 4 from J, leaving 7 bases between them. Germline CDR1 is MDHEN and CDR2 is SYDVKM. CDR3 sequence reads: CASSLLQGYGYTF. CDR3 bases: TGTGCCAGCAGTTTATTACAGGGCTATGGCTACACCTTC.